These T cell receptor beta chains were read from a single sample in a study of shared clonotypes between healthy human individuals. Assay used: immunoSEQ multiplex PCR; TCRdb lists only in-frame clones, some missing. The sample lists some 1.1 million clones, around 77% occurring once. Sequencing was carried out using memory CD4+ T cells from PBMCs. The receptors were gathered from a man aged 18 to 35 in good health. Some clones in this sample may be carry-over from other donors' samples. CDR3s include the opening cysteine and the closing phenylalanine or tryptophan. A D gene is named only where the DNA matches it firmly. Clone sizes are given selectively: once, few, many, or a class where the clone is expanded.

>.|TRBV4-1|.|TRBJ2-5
TGCGCCAGCAGCCTTTGGGCTCCTCTCCCCCAAGAGACCCAGTACTTC
CASSLWAPLPQETQYF
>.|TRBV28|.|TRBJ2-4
TGTGCCAGCAGTTTTGGAGGTTTAGCTGTAGCCAAAAACATTCAGTACTTC
CASSFGGLAVAKNIQYF
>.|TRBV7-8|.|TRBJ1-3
TGTGCCAGCAGTCCTGGTGGGGGGAACGGAAACACCATATATTTT
CASSPGGGNGNTIYF
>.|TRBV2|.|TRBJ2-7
TGTGCCAGCGGAGACTTTGTCGAGCAGTACTTC
CASGDFVEQYF
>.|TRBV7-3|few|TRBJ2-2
TGTGCCAGCAGCTCCTTGAACACCGGGGAGCTGTTTTTT
CASSSLNTGELFF
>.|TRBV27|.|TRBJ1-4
TGTGCCAGCAGACATAGTGCAACTAATGAAAAACTGTTTTTT
CASRHSATNEKLFF
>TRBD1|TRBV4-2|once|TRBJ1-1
TGTGCCAGCAGCTCCCGGGACAGGGGTCGAATGAACACTGAAGCTTTCTTT
CASSSRDRGRMNTEAFF
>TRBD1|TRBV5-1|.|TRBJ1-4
TGCGCCAGCAGCTTTGACGGACAGGGGGCTAATGAAAAACTGTTTTTT
CASSFDGQGANEKLFF
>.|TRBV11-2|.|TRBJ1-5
TGTGCCAGCAGCTGGACAAATTACGATCAGCCCCAGCATTTT
CASSWTNYDQPQHF
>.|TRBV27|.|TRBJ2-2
TGTGCCAGCAGACAGGCCACGCCTGGGAACACCGGGGAGCTGTTTTTT
CASRQATPGNTGELFF
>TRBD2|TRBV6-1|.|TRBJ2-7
TGTGCCAGCAGTGGACGACTAGCGGGAGGGGCCTACGAGCAGTACTTC
CASSGRLAGGAYEQYF
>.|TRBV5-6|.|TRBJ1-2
TGTGCCAGCAGCTCTCTGGGTATCGCTAACTATGGCTACACCTTC
CASSSLGIANYGYTF
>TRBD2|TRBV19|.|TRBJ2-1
TGTGCCAGTAGTAAGGGGGGACTAGCGGAAATGTTCTTC
CASSKGGLAEMFF